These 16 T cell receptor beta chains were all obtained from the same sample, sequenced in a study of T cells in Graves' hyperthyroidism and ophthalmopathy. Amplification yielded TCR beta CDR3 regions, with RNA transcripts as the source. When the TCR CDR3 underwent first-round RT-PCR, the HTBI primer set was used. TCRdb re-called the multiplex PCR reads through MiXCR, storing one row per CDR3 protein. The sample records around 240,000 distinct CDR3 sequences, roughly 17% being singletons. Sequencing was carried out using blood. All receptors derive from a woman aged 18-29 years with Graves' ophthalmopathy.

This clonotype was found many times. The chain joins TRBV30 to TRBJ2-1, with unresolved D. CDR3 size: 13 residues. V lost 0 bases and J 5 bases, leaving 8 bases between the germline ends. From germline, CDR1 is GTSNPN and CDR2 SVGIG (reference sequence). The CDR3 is CAWSVGGNNEQFF. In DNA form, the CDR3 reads TGTGCCTGGAGTGTAGGCGGAAACAATGAGCAGTTCTTC.

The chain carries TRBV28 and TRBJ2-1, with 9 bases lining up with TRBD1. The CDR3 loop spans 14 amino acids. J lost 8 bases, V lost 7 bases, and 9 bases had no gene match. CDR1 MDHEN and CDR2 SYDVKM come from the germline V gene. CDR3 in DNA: TGTGCCAGCACCCTTGGGACAGGGCCCTATGAGCAGTTCTTC. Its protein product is CASTLGTGPYEQFF.

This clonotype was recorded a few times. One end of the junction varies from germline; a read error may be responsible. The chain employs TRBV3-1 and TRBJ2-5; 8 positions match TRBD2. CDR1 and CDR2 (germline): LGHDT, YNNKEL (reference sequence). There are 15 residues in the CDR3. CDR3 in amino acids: CASSQDPGGQETQHF. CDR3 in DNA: TGTGCCAGCAGCCAAGACCCGGGGGGGCAGGAGACCCAGCACTTC.

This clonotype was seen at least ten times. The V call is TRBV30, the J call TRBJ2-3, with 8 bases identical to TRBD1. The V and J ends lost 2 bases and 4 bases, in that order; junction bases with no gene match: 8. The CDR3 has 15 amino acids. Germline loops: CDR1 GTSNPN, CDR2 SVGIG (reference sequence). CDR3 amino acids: CAWSSDRQGPDTQYF. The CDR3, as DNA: TGTGCCTGGAGTAGCGACCGACAGGGGCCAGATACGCAGTATTTT. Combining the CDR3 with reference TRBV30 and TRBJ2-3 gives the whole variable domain SQTIHQWPATLVQPVGSPLSLECTVEGTSNPNLYWYRQAAGRGLQLLFYSVGIGQISSEVPQNLSASRPQDRQFILSSKKLLLSDSGFYLCAWSSDRQGPDTQYFGPGTRLTVL.

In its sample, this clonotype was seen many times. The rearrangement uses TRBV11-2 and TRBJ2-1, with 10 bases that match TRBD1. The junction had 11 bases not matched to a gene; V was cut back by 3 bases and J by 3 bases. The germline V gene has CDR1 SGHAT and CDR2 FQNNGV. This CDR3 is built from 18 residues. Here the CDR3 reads CASSFGFGTGVNYNEQFF. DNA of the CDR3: TGTGCCAGCAGCTTTGGTTTTGGGACAGGGGTTAACTACAATGAGCAGTTCTTC.

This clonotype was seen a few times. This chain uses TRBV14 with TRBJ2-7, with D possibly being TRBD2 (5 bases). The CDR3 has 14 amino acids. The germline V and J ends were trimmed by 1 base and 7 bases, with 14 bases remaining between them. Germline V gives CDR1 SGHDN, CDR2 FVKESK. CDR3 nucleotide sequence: TGTGCCAGCAGCCAAGTTAGTTTCTCGGGGGAGCAGTACTTC. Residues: CASSQVSFSGEQYF.

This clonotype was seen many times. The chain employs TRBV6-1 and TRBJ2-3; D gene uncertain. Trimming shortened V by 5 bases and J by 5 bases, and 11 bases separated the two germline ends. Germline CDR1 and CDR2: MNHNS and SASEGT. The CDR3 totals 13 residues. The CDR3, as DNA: TGTGCCAGCAGTCCCCGCCCGGGAGATACGCAGTATTTT. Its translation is CASSPRPGDTQYF.

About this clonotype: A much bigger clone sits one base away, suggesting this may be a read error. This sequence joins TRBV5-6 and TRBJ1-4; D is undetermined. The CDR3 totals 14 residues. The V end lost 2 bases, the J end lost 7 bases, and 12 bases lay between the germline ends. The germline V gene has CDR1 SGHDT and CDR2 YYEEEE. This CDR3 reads CASSFQRASEKLFF. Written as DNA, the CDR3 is TGTGCCAGCAGCTTTCAGAGGGCTAGTGAAAAACTGTTTTTT.

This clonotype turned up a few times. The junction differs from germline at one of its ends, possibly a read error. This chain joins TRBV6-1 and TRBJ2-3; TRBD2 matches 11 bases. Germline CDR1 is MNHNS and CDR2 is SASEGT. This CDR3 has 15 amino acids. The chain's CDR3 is CASSASGGNTDTQYF. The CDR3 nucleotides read TGTGCCAGCAGCGCTAGCGGGGGGAACACAGATACGCAGTACTTT.

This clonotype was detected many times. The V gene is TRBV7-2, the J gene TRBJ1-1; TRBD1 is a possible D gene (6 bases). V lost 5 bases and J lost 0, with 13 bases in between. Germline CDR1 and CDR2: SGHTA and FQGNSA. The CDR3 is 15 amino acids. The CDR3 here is CASSAGHQMNTEAFF. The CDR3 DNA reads TGTGCCAGCAGCGCGGGACACCAGATGAACACTGAAGCTTTCTTT.

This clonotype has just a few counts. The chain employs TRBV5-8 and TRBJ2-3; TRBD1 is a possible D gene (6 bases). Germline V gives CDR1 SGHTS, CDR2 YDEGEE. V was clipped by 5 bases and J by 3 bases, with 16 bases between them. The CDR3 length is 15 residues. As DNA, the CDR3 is TGTGCCAGCAGACATGCAGGGGCCTTAACAGATACGCAGTATTTT. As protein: CASRHAGALTDTQYF.

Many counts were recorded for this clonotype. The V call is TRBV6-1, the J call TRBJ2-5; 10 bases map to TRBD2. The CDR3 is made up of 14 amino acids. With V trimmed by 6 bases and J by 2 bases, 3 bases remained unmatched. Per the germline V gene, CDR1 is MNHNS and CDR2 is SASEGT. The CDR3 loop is CASSPGLAQETQYF. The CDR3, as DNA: TGTGCCAGCAGCCCGGGACTAGCGCAAGAGACCCAGTACTTC.

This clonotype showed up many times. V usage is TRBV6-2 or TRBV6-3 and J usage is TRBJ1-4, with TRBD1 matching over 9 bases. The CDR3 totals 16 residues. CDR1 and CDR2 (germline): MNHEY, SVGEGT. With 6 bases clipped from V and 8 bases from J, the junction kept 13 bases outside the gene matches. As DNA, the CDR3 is TGTGCCAGCAGGACCGGGACAGGGTACGGTCGGGAAAAACTGTTTTTT. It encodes CASRTGTGYGREKLFF.

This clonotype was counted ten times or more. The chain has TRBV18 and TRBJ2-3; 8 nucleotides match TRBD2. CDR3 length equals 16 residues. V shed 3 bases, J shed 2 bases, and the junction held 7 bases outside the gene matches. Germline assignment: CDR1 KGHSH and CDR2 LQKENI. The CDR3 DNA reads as TGTGCCAGCTCACCCGGACTAGCTGAAGACACAGATACGCAGTATTTT. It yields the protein CASSPGLAEDTDTQYF.

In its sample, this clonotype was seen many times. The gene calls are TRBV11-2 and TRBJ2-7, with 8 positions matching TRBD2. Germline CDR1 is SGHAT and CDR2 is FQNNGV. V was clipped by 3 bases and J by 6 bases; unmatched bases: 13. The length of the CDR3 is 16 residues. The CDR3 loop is CASSFAAGGERSEQYF. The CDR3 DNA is TGTGCCAGCAGCTTCGCGGCGGGGGGCGAGCGCTCCGAGCAGTACTTC.

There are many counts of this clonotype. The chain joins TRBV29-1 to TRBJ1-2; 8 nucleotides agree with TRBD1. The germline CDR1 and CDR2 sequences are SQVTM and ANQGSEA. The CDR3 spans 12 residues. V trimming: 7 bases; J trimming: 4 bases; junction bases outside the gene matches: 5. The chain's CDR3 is CSASGTGYGYTF. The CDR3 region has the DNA TGCAGCGCCTCCGGGACAGGCTATGGCTACACCTTC.